These T cell receptor beta chains were read from a single sample in a study of blood T cell repertoires in COVID-19. Measured with immunoSEQ multiplex PCR; TCRdb has only the in-frame clones, and not every one. The sample holds nearly 200,000 clones; roughly 88% are singletons and the top ten take 6.2%. The specimen sequenced was peripheral blood. The source of these receptors is a woman aged 40 to 49 who had recovered from COVID-19. Each CDR3 is given with its conserved first and last residue.

v_call: TRBV9; cdr3_aa: CASSGLANTGELFF
v_call: TRBV5-1; cdr3_aa: CASSLDQGVHNEQFF
v_call: TRBV5-1; cdr3_aa: CASSIRPGTGGQETQYF
v_call: TRBV29-1; cdr3_aa: CSAKSDRGDEQFF
v_call: TRBV18; cdr3_aa: CASSPPSLPEEQYF
v_call: TRBV30; cdr3_aa: CAWSVGLAGMDEQFF
v_call: TRBV9; cdr3_aa: CASSVEPGSGTDTQYF
v_call: TRBV11-2; cdr3_aa: CASSFRRDGPNVYF
v_call: TRBV5-5; cdr3_aa: CASSSLGEADEQYF
v_call: TRBV27; cdr3_aa: CASSLTPGTSGVYEQYF
v_call: TRBV28; cdr3_aa: CASSREGLNEQYF
v_call: TRBV2; cdr3_aa: CASSEGGLSYGYTF
v_call: TRBV18; cdr3_aa: CASSPGLAGGQSTDTQYF
v_call: TRBV28; cdr3_aa: CAVVKGQGSFDTQYF
v_call: TRBV28; cdr3_aa: CASSNAGVAGIQETQYF
v_call: TRBV29-1; cdr3_aa: CSVEPLAGGTEAFF
v_call: TRBV3-1/TRBV3-2; cdr3_aa: CASSQNPGLPVDTQYF
v_call: TRBV6-5; cdr3_aa: CASSYSRTDLRPTF